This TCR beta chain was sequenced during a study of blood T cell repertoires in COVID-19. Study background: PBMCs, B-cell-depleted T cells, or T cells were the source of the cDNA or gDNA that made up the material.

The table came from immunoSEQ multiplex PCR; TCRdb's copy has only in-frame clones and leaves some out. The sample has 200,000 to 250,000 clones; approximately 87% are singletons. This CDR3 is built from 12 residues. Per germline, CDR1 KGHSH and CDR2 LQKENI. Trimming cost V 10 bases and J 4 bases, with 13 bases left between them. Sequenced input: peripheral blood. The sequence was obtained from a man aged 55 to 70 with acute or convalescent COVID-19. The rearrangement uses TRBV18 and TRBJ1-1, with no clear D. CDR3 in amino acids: CATRRMGTEAFF. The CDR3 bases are TGTGCCACGCGGAGGATGGGCACTGAAGCTTTCTTT. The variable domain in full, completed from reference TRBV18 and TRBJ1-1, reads NAGVMQNPRHLVRRRGQEARLRCSPMKGHSHVYWYRQLPEEGLKFMVYLQKENIIDESGMPKERFSAEFPKEGPSILRIQQVVRGDSAAYFCATRRMGTEAFFGQGTRLTVV.